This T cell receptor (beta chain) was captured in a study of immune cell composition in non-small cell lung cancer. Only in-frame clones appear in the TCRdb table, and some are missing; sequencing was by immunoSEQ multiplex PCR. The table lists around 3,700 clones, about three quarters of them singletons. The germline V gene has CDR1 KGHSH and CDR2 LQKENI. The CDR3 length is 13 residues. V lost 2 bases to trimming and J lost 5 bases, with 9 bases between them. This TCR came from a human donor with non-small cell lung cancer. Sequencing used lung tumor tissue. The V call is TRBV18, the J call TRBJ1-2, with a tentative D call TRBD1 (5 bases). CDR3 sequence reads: CASSPGGKYGYTF. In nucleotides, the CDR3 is TGTGCCAGCTCACCAGGGGGGAAGTATGGCTACACCTTC.